These 29 T cell receptor beta chains share one sample of origin, sequenced in a study of T cell responses to AZD1222 COVID-19 vaccine. TCRdb's copy holds only in-frame clones and misses some; the assay was immunoSEQ multiplex PCR. Of 100,000 to 150,000 clones detected, 90% appear once; the ten largest clones hold about 7%. This specimen consisted of peripheral blood, obtained on day 0 of AZD1222 vaccination. These TCRs come from an adult in good health.

This clone occurred once. V is TRBV6-5 and J is TRBJ2-7, with 8 bases matching TRBD2. CDR3 length: 14 amino acids. J was trimmed by 2 bases and V by 7 bases; bases with no gene match: 7. Germline V gene data show CDR1 as MNHEY and CDR2 as SVGAGI. CDR3 DNA: TGTGCCAGCACCCTCACGGGGGGGGCCTACGAGCAGTACTTC. Translation gives CASTLTGGAYEQYF.

The gene calls are TRBV28 and TRBJ2-4; 10 nucleotides line up with TRBD2. This CDR3 is built from 15 residues. Germline CDR1 and CDR2: MDHEN and SYDVKM. The ends lost 5 bases at V and 9 bases at J; junction bases unmatched: 10. The CDR3 DNA sequence: TGTGCCAGCAGTCCTCGTGTAGCGGGAGGTTCCATTCAGTACTTC. Its translation is CASSPRVAGGSIQYF.

The V and J genes are TRBV9 and TRBJ2-7; D is possibly TRBD1 (6 bases). Between the trimmed V and J ends, which lost 3 bases and 7 bases, there was a span of 8 bases. Germline CDR1 SGDLS, CDR2 YYNGEE. The CDR3 sequence is 11 residues long. The CDR3, as DNA: TGTGCCAGCAGCGGAGGGGGAGAGCAGTACTTC. Translating gives CASSGGGEQYF.

The chain employs TRBV4-3 and TRBJ2-2; the D gene is possibly TRBD1 (7 bases). Germline V CDR1 and CDR2: LGHNA, YSLEER. This CDR3 is 17 amino acids long. V lost 0 bases, J lost 5 bases, and 16 bases lay in between. DNA of the CDR3: TGCGCCAGCAGCCAAGATTGGCAGGGGGGTGGAACCGGGGAGCTGTTTTTT. Protein product: CASSQDWQGGGTGELFF.

The V call is TRBV24-1, the J call TRBJ2-1, with D tentatively TRBD1 or TRBD2 (5 bases each). Germline V gene lookup returns CDR1 KGHDR and CDR2 SFDVKD. This CDR3 is built from 13 residues. The V end lost 3 bases, the J end lost 6 bases, and 8 bases lay between the germline ends. The CDR3 DNA sequence: TGTGCCACCAGTGATGGGACCCGCAATGAGCAGTTCTTC. The encoded protein is CATSDGTRNEQFF.

The chain couples TRBV6-2 or TRBV6-3 to TRBJ2-2; D is unclear. Germline-derived CDR1 and CDR2 are MNHEY and SVGEGT. V lost 2 bases to trimming and J lost 6 bases, with 7 bases between them. CDR3 length: 13 residues. This CDR3 reads CASSYVWSGELFF. CDR3 DNA: TGTGCCAGCAGTTACGTCTGGTCCGGGGAGCTGTTTTTT.

The chain combines TRBV29-1 with TRBJ1-2; 9 bases are shared with TRBD1. V lost 6 bases to trimming and J lost 4 bases; unmatched junction nucleotides: 6. The CDR3 is 13 amino acids. Germline lookup yields CDR1 SQVTM and CDR2 ANQGSEA. This CDR3 is CSVTPGQGYGYTF. In DNA, the CDR3 is TGCAGCGTGACCCCGGGACAGGGCTATGGCTACACCTTC.

The V gene is TRBV28, the J gene TRBJ1-2, with 10 positions matching TRBD1. CDR3 length: 13 amino acids. The germline V gene has CDR1 MDHEN and CDR2 SYDVKM. The V segment lost 6 bases and the J segment 7 bases; nucleotides outside the gene matches: 5. The CDR3 protein is CASSDRGRRGYTF. As DNA, the CDR3 is TGTGCCAGCAGCGACAGGGGGCGGCGTGGCTACACCTTC.

V and J are TRBV6-5 and TRBJ1-1; the D is unclear. The V gene lost 0 bases and the J gene lost 1 base, with 9 bases spanning the gap. This CDR3 is built from 15 residues. Germline CDR1 is MNHEY and CDR2 is SVGAGI. The CDR3 bases are TGTGCCAGCAGTTACTCGACGGCCTCGAACACTGAAGCTTTCTTT. Its protein product is CASSYSTASNTEAFF.

The V and J genes are TRBV29-1 and TRBJ2-2; D ambiguous. V was shortened by 3 bases and J by 3 bases, with 5 bases between the two germline ends. CDR1 and CDR2 from the germline V gene are SQVTM and ANQGSEA. This CDR3 is built from 12 residues. The CDR3 DNA reads TGCAGCGTTGACGGGTACACCGGGGAGCTGTTTTTT. As protein: CSVDGYTGELFF.

This clone was observed a few times. The chain couples TRBV6-6 to TRBJ2-3; D tentatively fits TRBD1 or TRBD2 (5 bases each). V was pared by 2 bases and J by 8 bases, with 8 bases between. CDR1 and CDR2 from the germline V gene are MNHNY and SVGAGI (reference sequence). The CDR3 contains 12 residues. The CDR3 reads CASSYGDGTQYF. The CDR3 DNA follows: TGTGCCAGCAGTTACGGGGACGGTACGCAGTATTTT.

CDR3: CASSLQGGEETQYF. The DNA of the CDR3 is TGCGCCAGCAGCTTACAGGGTGGCGAAGAGACCCAGTACTTC. The V gene is TRBV5-1, the J gene TRBJ2-5; D is possibly TRBD1 (6 bases). V was pared by 2 bases and J by 3 bases, with 11 bases between. The CDR3 runs 14 residues. Germline assignment: CDR1 SGHRS and CDR2 YFSETQ. The full variable domain, completed using reference TRBV5-1 and TRBJ2-5, is KAGVTQTPRYLIKTRGQQVTLSCSPISGHRSVSWYQQTPGQGLQFLFEYFSETQRNKGNFPGRFSGRQFSNSRSEMNVSTLELGDSALYLCASSLQGGEETQYFGPGTRLLVL.

The gene calls are TRBV5-1 and TRBJ2-1; 11 positions match TRBD1. The length of the CDR3 is 17 residues. Germline CDR1 is SGHRS and CDR2 is YFSETQ. The trim removed 4 bases at V and 2 bases at J, leaving 8 bases unmatched. This CDR3 reads CASSLSGTGGTYNEQFF. The CDR3 coding sequence is TGCGCCAGCAGCCTTAGCGGGACAGGGGGTACCTACAATGAGCAGTTCTTC.

This sequence joins TRBV6-4 and TRBJ1-5, with no clear D. CDR3 length: 13 amino acids. V lost 2 bases, J lost 7 bases, and 9 bases lay in between. Germline assignment: CDR1 MRHNA and CDR2 SNTAGT. The CDR3 DNA reads TGTGCCAGCAGTGACCAGACGGGGCAGCCCCAGCATTTT. Protein product: CASSDQTGQPQHF.

J is TRBJ2-1 and V is TRBV6-5, with D perhaps TRBD1 or TRBD2 (5 bases each). Germline-derived CDR1 and CDR2 are MNHEY and SVGAGI. The CDR3 sequence is 15 residues long. Trimming pared 5 bases from V and 6 bases from J, leaving 17 bases between. This CDR3 reads CASSPRDGAGNEQFF. The DNA of the CDR3 is TGTGCCAGCAGTCCGCGTGACGGGGCGGGCAATGAGCAGTTCTTC.

This clone was observed a single time. The V and J genes are TRBV10-1 and TRBJ2-1; 11 bases agree with TRBD2. CDR1 WNHNN and CDR2 SYGVQD come from the germline V gene (reference sequence). CDR3 size: 16 residues. The junction had 0 bases not matched to a gene; V was cut back by 2 bases and J by 0 bases. The chain's CDR3 is CASSETSGSSYNEQFF. CDR3 in DNA: TGCGCCAGCAGTGAGACTAGCGGGAGCTCCTACAATGAGCAGTTCTTC.

The rearrangement uses TRBV28 and TRBJ1-6, with D uncertain. Trimming removed 8 bases from V and 4 bases from J, with 12 bases in between. Germline CDR1 is MDHEN and CDR2 is SYDVKM. This CDR3 is built from 14 residues. CDR3 region: CASRGQSYNSPLHF. The CDR3 nucleotides are TGTGCCAGCCGAGGCCAGTCATATAATTCACCCCTCCACTTT.

The rearrangement links TRBV27 to TRBJ2-2; TRBD2 aligns across 12 bases. There are 17 residues in the CDR3. Trimming at V came to 10 bases and at J to 1 base, leaving 10 bases not matched to a gene. CDR1 is MNHEY and CDR2 is SMNVEV in the germline V gene (reference sequence). The CDR3 loop is CANQDRLAGENTGELFF. The CDR3 nucleotides read TGTGCCAACCAAGACCGACTAGCGGGAGAGAACACCGGGGAGCTGTTTTTT.

The V and J genes are TRBV28 and TRBJ2-7; TRBD2 matches at 8 bases. V lost 6 bases, J lost 0 bases, and 13 bases stayed unmatched. The CDR3 has 17 residues. Germline loops: CDR1 MDHEN, CDR2 SYDVKM. CDR3 protein: CASSILREREISYEQYF. In DNA form, the CDR3 reads TGTGCCAGCAGCATCCTTAGAGAGCGGGAGATCTCCTACGAGCAGTACTTC.

The rearrangement links TRBV18 to TRBJ1-1; D unresolved. The CDR3 extends over 15 amino acids. V shed 6 bases and J shed 1 base, with 15 bases lying between them. The germline V gene encodes CDR1 KGHSH and CDR2 LQKENI. As DNA, the CDR3 is TGTGCCAGCTCCAGTGAGAGCCGGGCGAACACTGAAGCTTTCTTT. Translated: CASSSESRANTEAFF.

Turning to this clone: This specimen includes other DNA sequences encoding the same CDR3. This chain joins TRBV20-1 and TRBJ1-1; no firm D call. This CDR3 is built from 11 residues. Trimming pared 6 bases from V and 0 bases from J, leaving 5 bases between. Germline V gene data show CDR1 as DFQATT and CDR2 as SNEGSKA (reference sequence). The DNA for the CDR3 is TGCAGTGCCAATATGAACACTGAAGCTTTCTTT. Translation: CSANMNTEAFF.

Only one count was recorded for this clone. The rearrangement uses TRBV28 and TRBJ2-7; 15 bases map to TRBD2. Germline trimming cut 1 base from V and 6 bases from J; bases unmatched to any gene: 7. CDR1 and CDR2 (germline): MDHEN, SYDVKM. The CDR3 is made up of 17 amino acids. The CDR3 DNA follows: TGTGCCAGCAGTTTATCCGGGACTAGCGGGAGGAGGCGCGAGCAGTACTTC. Its protein product is CASSLSGTSGRRREQYF.

This clone was observed a few times. The V call is TRBV19, the J call TRBJ2-7, with 7 bases matching TRBD1. Germline CDR1 reads LNHDA; CDR2 reads SQIVND (reference sequence). J lost 3 bases, V lost 6 bases, and 5 bases had no gene match. The length of the CDR3 is 13 residues. The CDR3 spells CASRRGQSYEQYF. CDR3 in DNA: TGTGCCAGTAGGAGGGGACAGAGCTACGAGCAGTACTTC.

The V and J genes are TRBV28 and TRBJ2-5, with 7 bases aligning to TRBD2. Losses at the gene ends were 3 bases for V and 1 base for J; bases not matched to a gene: 5. This CDR3 has 15 residues. Germline values: CDR1 MDHEN, CDR2 SYDVKM. The CDR3 region is CASSLLGGSQETQYF. Here the CDR3 DNA reads TGTGCCAGCAGTTTGCTGGGGGGGAGCCAAGAGACCCAGTACTTC.

The J gene is TRBJ2-7, the V gene TRBV15; 10 nucleotides agree with TRBD1. CDR3 length: 17 amino acids. CDR1 is LNHNV and CDR2 is YYDKDF in the germline V gene (reference sequence). After removal of 0 bases from V and 7 bases from J, the junction contained 12 bases not matched to a gene. As DNA, the CDR3 is TGTGCCACCAGCAGAGAACTCCCGGGACAGGGGATCGGGGAGCAGTACTTC. Its translation: CATSRELPGQGIGEQYF. Together with reference TRBV15 and TRBJ2-7, the CDR3 gives the full variable domain: DAMVIQNPRYQVTQFGKPVTLSCSQTLNHNVMYWYQQKSSQAPKLLFHYYDKDFNNEADTPDNFQSRRPNTSFCFLDIRSPGLGDTAMYLCATSRELPGQGIGEQYFGPGTRLTVT.

The chain uses TRBV9 and TRBJ1-5; D not certain. Between the trimmed V and J ends, which lost 0 bases and 4 bases, there was a span of 5 bases. This CDR3 contains 13 residues. Germline CDR1 SGDLS, CDR2 YYNGEE. The CDR3 nucleotides are TGTGCCAGCAGCGTAGGGGCGAATCAGCCCCAGCATTTT. Protein: CASSVGANQPQHF.

The V and J genes are TRBV4-2 and TRBJ2-1; 7 nucleotides align to TRBD2. The CDR3 covers 18 residues. Germline V gene sequence: CDR1 LGHNA, CDR2 YNFKEQ. With V trimmed by 4 bases and J by 6 bases, 18 bases remained unmatched. The CDR3 bases are TGTGCCAGCAGCCCCGTGGCCGGGTGGGCGGGAGTGGCCAATGAGCAGTTCTTC. Its protein product is CASSPVAGWAGVANEQFF.

V gene TRBV19 combines with J gene TRBJ1-5; maybe TRBD1 (5 bases). With 1 base removed from V and 2 bases from J, the gap between germline ends came to 6 bases. The CDR3 is made up of 14 amino acids. Germline V gene data show CDR1 as LNHDA and CDR2 as SQIVND (reference sequence). CDR3 nucleotides: TGTGCCAGTAGTATAGCGGGACGCAATCAGCCCCAGCATTTT. Translation: CASSIAGRNQPQHF.

V usage is TRBV6-5 and J usage is TRBJ2-7; 8 nucleotides line up with TRBD1. V trimming: 4 bases; J trimming: 0 bases; junction bases outside the gene matches: 2. The CDR3 covers 14 residues. Per the germline V gene, CDR1 is MNHEY and CDR2 is SVGAGI. The CDR3 sequence: CASSWDRSSYEQYF. Written as DNA, the CDR3 is TGTGCCAGCAGTTGGGACAGGAGCTCCTACGAGCAGTACTTC.